A selection of T cell receptor beta chains follows, all from one sample in a study of multiple sclerosis patients with progressive multifocal leukoencephalopathy. Sequenced by immunoSEQ multiplex PCR; TCRdb stores in-frame clones only, minus some. This sample has 25,000 to 35,000 clones; less than 90% occur once, and the top ten carry around 2.9%. The source was PBMCs, collected from a patient treated with natalizumab. Source of these receptors: a human donor with progressive multifocal leukoencephalopathy. Both conserved end residues are part of each CDR3. The D gene is left open where the match is weak. Expanded clones get a size class; other rows say once, few or many, or leave the size out.

cdr3_length: 13
d_call: NA
clone_size: NA
v_call: TRBV15
j_call: TRBJ2-5
cdr3_aa: CATSTRVLETQYF
cdr3_nt: TGTGCCACCAGCACAAGGGTATTGGAGACCCAGTACTTC

cdr3_length: 12
d_call: NA
clone_size: NA
v_call: TRBV28
j_call: TRBJ2-1
cdr3_aa: CASAPRRNEQFF
cdr3_nt: TGTGCCAGCGCCCCCCGACGTAATGAGCAGTTCTTC

cdr3_length: 14
d_call: NA
clone_size: NA
v_call: TRBV6-1
j_call: TRBJ2-2
cdr3_aa: CASSNLANTGELFF
cdr3_nt: TGTGCCAGCAGTAACTTGGCGAACACCGGGGAGCTGTTTTTT

cdr3_length: 14
d_call: TRBD1
clone_size: once
v_call: TRBV25-1
j_call: TRBJ1-1
cdr3_aa: CASSGTGVHTEAFF
cdr3_nt: TGTGCCAGCAGTGGGACAGGGGTGCACACTGAAGCTTTCTTT

cdr3_length: 15
d_call: NA
clone_size: once
v_call: TRBV18
j_call: TRBJ2-6
cdr3_aa: CASSPQFPGANVLTF
cdr3_nt: TGTGCCAGCTCACCTCAATTCCCTGGGGCCAACGTCCTGACTTTC

cdr3_length: 16
d_call: NA
clone_size: NA
v_call: TRBV2
j_call: TRBJ2-3
cdr3_aa: CASRFWTGLSADTQYF
cdr3_nt: TGTGCCAGCAGGTTTTGGACCGGGCTTAGCGCAGATACGCAGTATTTT

cdr3_length: 18
d_call: TRBD1
clone_size: once
v_call: TRBV4-1
j_call: TRBJ1-2
cdr3_aa: CASSQDGQGGQANYGYTF
cdr3_nt: TGCGCCAGCAGCCAAGATGGGCAGGGGGGCCAAGCTAACTATGGCTACACCTTC

cdr3_length: 16
d_call: NA
clone_size: once
v_call: TRBV18
j_call: TRBJ1-4
cdr3_aa: CASTQHRGDGNEKLFF
cdr3_nt: TGTGCCAGCACTCAGCACCGAGGTGACGGGAATGAAAAACTGTTTTTT

cdr3_length: 15
d_call: TRBD1
clone_size: NA
v_call: TRBV19
j_call: TRBJ1-2
cdr3_aa: CASSVGTGIYDGYTF
cdr3_nt: TGTGCCAGTAGTGTAGGGACAGGGATATATGATGGCTACACCTTC

cdr3_length: 16
d_call: TRBD1
clone_size: few
v_call: TRBV18
j_call: TRBJ1-1
cdr3_aa: CASSPPFNRGRTEAFF
cdr3_nt: TGTGCCAGCTCACCACCGTTTAACAGGGGGCGAACTGAAGCTTTCTTT

cdr3_length: 11
d_call: NA
clone_size: NA
v_call: TRBV7-2
j_call: TRBJ1-1
cdr3_aa: CASSFRTEAFF
cdr3_nt: TGTGCCAGCAGCTTCCGCACTGAAGCTTTCTTT

cdr3_length: 15
d_call: TRBD1
clone_size: NA
v_call: TRBV2
j_call: TRBJ1-5
cdr3_aa: CASSGRQGPNQPQHF
cdr3_nt: TGTGCCAGCAGTGGCAGACAGGGACCAAATCAGCCCCAGCATTTT